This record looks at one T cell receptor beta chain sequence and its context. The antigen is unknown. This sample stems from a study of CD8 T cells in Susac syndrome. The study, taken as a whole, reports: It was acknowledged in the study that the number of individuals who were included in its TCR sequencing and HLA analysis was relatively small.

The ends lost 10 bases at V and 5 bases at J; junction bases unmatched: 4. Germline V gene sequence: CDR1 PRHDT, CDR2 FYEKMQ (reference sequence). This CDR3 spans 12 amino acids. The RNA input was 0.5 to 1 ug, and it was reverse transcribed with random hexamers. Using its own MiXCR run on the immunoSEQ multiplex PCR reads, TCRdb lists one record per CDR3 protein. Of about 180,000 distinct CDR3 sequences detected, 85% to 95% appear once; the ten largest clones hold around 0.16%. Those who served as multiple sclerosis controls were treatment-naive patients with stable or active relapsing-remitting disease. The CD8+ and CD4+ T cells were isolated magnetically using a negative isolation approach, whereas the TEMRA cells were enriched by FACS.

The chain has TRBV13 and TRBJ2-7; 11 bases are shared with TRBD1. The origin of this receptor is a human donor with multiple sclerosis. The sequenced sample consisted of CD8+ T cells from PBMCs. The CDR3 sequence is CATGGQGDEQYF. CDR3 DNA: TGTGCCACTGGGGGACAGGGGGACGAGCAGTACTTC.